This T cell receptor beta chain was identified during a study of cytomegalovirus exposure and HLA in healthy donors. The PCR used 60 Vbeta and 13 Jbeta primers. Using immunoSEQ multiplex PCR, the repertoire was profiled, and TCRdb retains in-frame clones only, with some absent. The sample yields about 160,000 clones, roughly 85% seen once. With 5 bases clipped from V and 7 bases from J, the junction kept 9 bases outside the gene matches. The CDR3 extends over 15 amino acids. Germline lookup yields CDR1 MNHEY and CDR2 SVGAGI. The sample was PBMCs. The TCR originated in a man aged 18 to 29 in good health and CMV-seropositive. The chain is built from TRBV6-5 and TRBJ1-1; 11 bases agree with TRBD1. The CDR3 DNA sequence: TGTGCCAGCAGTAGGACAGGGGGCTCGCTACTTGAAGCTTTCTTT. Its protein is CASSRTGGSLLEAFF.